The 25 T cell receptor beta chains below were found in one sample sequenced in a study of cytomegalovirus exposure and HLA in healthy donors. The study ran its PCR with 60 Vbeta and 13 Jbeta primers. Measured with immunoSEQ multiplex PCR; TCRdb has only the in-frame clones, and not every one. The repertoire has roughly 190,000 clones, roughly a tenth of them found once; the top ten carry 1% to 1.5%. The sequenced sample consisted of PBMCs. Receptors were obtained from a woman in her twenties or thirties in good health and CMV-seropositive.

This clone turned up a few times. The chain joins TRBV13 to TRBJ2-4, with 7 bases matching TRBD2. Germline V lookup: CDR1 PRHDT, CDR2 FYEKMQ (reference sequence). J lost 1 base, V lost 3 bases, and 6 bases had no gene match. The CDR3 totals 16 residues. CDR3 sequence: CASSFWGGKAKNIQYF. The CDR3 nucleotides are TGTGCCAGCAGCTTCTGGGGGGGGAAGGCCAAAAACATTCAGTACTTC.

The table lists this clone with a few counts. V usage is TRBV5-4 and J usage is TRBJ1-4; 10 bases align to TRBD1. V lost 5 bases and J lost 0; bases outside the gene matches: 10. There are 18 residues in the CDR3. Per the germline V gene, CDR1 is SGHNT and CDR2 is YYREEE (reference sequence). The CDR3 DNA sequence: TGTGCCAGCAGTATGGGACAGGGGCATTATGCAACTAATGAAAAACTGTTTTTT. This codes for CASSMGQGHYATNEKLFF.

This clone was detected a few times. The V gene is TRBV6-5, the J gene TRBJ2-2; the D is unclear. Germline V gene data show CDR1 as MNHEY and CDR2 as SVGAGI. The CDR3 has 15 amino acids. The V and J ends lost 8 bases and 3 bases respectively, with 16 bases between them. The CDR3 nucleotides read TGTGCCAGCCTTTCCATACGAGAGCACACCGGGGAGCTGTTTTTT. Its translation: CASLSIREHTGELFF.

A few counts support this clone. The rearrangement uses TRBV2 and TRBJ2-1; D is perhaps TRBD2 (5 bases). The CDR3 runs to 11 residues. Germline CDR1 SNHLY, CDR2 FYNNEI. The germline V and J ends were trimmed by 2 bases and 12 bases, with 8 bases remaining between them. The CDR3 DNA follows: TGTGCCAGCAGTGAAAATGCGGGGCAGTTCTTC. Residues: CASSENAGQFF.

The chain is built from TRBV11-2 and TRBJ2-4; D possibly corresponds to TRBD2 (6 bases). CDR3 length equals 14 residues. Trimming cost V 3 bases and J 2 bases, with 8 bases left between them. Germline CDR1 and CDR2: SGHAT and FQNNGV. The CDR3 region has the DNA TGTGCCAGCAGCTTGGGACTTACCAAAAACATTCAGTACTTC. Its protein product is CASSLGLTKNIQYF.

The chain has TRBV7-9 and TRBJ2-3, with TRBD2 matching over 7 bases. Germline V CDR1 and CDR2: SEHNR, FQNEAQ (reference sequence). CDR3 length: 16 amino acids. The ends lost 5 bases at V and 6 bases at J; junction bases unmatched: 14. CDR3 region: CASSNTTSRWGDTQYF. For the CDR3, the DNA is TGTGCCAGCAGCAACACGACTAGCCGTTGGGGCGATACGCAGTATTTT. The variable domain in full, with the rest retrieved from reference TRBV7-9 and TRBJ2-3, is DTGVSQNPRHKITKRGQNVTFRCDPISEHNRLYWYRQTLGQGPEFLTYFQNEAQLEKSRLLSDRFSAERPKGSFSTLEIQRTEQGDSAMYLCASSNTTSRWGDTQYFGPGTRLTVL.

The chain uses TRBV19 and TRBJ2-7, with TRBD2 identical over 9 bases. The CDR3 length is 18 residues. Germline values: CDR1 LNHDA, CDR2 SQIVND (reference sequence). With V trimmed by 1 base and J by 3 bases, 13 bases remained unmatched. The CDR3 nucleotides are TGTGCCAGTAGTATAGGAGGGCTACTAGCGGGCCTGCACTACGAGCAGTACTTC. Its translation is CASSIGGLLAGLHYEQYF.

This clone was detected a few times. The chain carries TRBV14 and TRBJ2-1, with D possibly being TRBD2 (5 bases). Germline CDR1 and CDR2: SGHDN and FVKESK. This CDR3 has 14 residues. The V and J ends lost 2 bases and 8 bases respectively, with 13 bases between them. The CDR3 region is CASSQFDGIDEQFF. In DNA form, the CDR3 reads TGTGCCAGCAGCCAATTTGACGGGATCGATGAGCAGTTCTTC.

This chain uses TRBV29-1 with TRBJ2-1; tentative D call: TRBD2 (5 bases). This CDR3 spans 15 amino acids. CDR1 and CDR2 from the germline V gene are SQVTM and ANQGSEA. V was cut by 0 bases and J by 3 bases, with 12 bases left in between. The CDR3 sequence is CSVEESLAVYNEQFF. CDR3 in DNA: TGCAGCGTTGAAGAGAGCCTAGCCGTCTACAATGAGCAGTTCTTC.

CDR3 amino acids: CASRSGRMVYNEQFF. DNA of the CDR3: TGTGCCAGCAGAAGCGGGAGGATGGTCTACAATGAGCAGTTCTTC. The chain employs TRBV27 and TRBJ2-1; TRBD2 aligns across 9 bases. The CDR3 is 15 amino acids. With 6 bases clipped from V and 3 bases from J, the junction kept 6 bases outside the gene matches. Germline-derived CDR1 and CDR2 are MNHEY and SMNVEV (reference sequence).

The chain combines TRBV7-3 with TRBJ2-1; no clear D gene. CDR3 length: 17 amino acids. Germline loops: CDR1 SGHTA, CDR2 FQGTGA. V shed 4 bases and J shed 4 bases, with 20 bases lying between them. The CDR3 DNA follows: TGTGCCAGCAGCTCAACCCCCCTCCCGTCCTTTTACAATGAGCAGTTCTTC. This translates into CASSSTPLPSFYNEQFF.

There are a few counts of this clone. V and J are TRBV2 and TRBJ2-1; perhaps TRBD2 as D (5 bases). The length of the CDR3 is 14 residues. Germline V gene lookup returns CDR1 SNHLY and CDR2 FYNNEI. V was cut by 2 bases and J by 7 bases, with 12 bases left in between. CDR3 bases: TGTGCCAGCAGTGAAAGGAGCCGAGGGAATGAGCAGTTCTTC. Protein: CASSERSRGNEQFF.

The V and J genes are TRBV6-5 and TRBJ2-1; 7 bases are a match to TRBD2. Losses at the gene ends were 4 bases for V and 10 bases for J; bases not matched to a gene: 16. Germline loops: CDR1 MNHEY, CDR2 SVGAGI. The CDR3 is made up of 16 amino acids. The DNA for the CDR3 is TGTGCCAGCAGTTCCCACAGCGGGACCACATTATACGAGCAGTTCTTC. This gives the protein CASSSHSGTTLYEQFF.

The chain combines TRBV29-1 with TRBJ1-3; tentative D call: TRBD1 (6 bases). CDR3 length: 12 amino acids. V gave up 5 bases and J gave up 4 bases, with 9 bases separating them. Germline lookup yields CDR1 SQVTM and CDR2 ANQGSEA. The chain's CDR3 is CSVRQEGNTIYF. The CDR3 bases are TGCAGCGTTAGACAGGAGGGAAACACCATATATTTT.

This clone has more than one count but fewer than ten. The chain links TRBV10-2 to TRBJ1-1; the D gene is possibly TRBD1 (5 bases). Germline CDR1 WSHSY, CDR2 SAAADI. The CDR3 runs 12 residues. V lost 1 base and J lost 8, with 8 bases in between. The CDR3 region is CASSEWGSEAFF. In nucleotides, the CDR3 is TGCGCCAGCAGTGAGTGGGGCAGCGAAGCTTTCTTT.

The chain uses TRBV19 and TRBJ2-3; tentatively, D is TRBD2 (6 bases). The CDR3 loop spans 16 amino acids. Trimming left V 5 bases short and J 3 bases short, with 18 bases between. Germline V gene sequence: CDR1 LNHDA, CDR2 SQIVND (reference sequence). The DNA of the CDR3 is TGTGCCAGTAGTGGAGGGACCAACCGAATTACAGATACGCAGTATTTT. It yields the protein CASSGGTNRITDTQYF.

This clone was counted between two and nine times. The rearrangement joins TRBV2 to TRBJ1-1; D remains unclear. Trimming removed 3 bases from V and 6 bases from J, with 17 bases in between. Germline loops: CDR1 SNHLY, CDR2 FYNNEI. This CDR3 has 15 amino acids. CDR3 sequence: CASSDGVGSRPEAFF. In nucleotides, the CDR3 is TGTGCCAGCAGTGACGGGGTCGGTAGTAGGCCTGAAGCTTTCTTT.

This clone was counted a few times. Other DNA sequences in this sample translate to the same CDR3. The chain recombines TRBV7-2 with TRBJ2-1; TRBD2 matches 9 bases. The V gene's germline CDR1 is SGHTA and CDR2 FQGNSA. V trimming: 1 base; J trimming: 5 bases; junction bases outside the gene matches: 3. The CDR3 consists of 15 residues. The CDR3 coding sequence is TGTGCCAGCAGCTTAGAACTAGCGGGTAACAATGAGCAGTTCTTC. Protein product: CASSLELAGNNEQFF.

In DNA, the CDR3 is TGCGCCAGCAGTGCCCCTAGCGGGAGTCAGTACGAGCAGTACTTC. Encoded protein: CASSAPSGSQYEQYF. The chain joins TRBV5-1 to TRBJ2-5, with TRBD2 matching 10 bases. The J call is in doubt because the DNA end fits TRBJ2-7 better. CDR3 size: 15 residues. Germline CDR1 reads SGHRS; CDR2 reads YFSETQ.

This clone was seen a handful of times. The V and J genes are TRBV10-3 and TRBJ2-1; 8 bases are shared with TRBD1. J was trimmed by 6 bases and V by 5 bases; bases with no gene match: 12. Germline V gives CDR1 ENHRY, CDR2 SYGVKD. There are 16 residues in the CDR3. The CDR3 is CAISLLSRGQSNEQFF. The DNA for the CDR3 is TGTGCCATCAGTTTACTTTCCAGGGGGCAATCCAATGAGCAGTTCTTC.

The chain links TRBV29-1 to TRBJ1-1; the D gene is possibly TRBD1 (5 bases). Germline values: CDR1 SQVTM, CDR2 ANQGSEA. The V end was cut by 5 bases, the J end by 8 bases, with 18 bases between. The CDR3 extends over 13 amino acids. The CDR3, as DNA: TGCAGCGTTCAGTCGACAGCCTTACCCGAAGCTTTCTTT. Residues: CSVQSTALPEAFF. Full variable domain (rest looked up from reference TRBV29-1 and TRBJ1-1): SAVISQKPSRDICQRGTSLTIQCQVDSQVTMMFWYRQQPGQSLTLIATANQGSEATYESGFVIDKFPISRPNLTFSTLTVSNMSPEDSSIYLCSVQSTALPEAFFGQGTRLTVV.

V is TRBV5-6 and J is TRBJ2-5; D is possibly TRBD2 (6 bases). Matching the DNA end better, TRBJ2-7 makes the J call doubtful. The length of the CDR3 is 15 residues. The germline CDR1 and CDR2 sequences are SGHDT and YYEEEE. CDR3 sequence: CASSDLGRRGGEQYF. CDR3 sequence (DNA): TGTGCCAGCAGTGATCTGGGGAGGAGGGGAGGCGAGCAGTACTTC.

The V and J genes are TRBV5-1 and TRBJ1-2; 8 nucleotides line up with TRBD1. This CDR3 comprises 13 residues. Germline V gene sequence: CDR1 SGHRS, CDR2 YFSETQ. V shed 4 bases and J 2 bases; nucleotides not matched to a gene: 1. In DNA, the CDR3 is TGCGCCAGCAGCGGGACAGGAAACTATGGCTACACCTTC. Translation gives CASSGTGNYGYTF.

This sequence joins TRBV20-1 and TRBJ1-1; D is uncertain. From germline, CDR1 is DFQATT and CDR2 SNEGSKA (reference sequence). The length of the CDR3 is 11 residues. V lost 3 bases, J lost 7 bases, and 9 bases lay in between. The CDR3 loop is CSARPGYEAFF. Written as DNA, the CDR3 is TGCAGTGCTAGGCCGGGGTATGAAGCTTTCTTT.

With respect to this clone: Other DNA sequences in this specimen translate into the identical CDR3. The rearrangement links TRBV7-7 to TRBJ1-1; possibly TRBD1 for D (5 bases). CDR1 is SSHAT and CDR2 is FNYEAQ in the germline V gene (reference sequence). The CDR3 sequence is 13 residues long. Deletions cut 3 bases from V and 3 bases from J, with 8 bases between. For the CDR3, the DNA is TGTGCCAGCAGCTTCGACAGAGACACTGAAGCTTTCTTT. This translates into CASSFDRDTEAFF.